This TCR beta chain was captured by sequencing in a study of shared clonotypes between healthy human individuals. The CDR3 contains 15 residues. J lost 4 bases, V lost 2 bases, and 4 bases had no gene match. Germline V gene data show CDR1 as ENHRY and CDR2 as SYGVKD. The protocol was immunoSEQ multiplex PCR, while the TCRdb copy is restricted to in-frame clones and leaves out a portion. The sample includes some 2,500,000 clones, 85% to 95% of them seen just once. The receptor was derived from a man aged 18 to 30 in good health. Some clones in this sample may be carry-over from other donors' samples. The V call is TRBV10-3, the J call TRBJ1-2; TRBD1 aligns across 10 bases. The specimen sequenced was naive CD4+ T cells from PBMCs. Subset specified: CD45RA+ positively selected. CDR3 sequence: CAISEDWTGGYGYTF. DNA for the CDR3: TGTGCCATCAGTGAGGATTGGACAGGGGGCTATGGCTACACCTTC.